One and the same sample provided the 3 T cell receptor beta chains below, sequenced in a study of blood T cell repertoires in COVID-19. Only in-frame clones appear in the TCRdb table, and some are missing; sequencing was by immunoSEQ multiplex PCR. In the table there are over 200,000 clones, about 83% of which are singletons. Sequencing input: peripheral blood. These TCRs come from a man at least 80 years old with acute or convalescent COVID-19.

This clone came up a few times. In DNA, the CDR3 is TGTGCCAGCAGCTTTCTACAGAGCTCTGGAAACACCATATATTTT. Translation: CASSFLQSSGNTIYF. V is TRBV7-2 and J is TRBJ1-3; D not resolved. CDR1 is SGHTA and CDR2 is FQGNSA in the germline V gene. Trimming took off 3 bases at V and 0 bases at J, with 9 bases between the two ends. The CDR3 sequence is 15 residues long. Looking up the rest from reference TRBV7-2 and TRBJ1-3 gives the full variable domain: GAGVSQSPSNKVTEKGKDVELRCDPISGHTALYWYRQSLGQGLEFLIYFQGNSAPDKSGLPSDRFSAERTGGSVSTLTIQRTQQEDSAVYLCASSFLQSSGNTIYFGEGSWLTVV.

The V gene is TRBV2, the J gene TRBJ2-6; TRBD2 is a possible D gene (6 bases). The V and J ends lost 6 bases and 0 bases respectively, with 15 bases between them. Germline CDR1 reads SNHLY; CDR2 reads FYNNEI. This CDR3 contains 17 residues. The CDR3 is CASRTRAEFSGANVLTF. As DNA, the CDR3 is TGTGCCAGCAGGACTAGGGCGGAATTCTCTGGGGCCAACGTCCTGACTTTC.

The V gene is TRBV2, the J gene TRBJ1-2, with 7 bases that match TRBD1. Per the germline V gene, CDR1 is SNHLY and CDR2 is FYNNEI. After removal of 8 bases from V and 5 bases from J, the junction contained 8 bases not matched to a gene. The CDR3 extends over 13 amino acids. This CDR3 reads CASCLDRVYGYTF. The CDR3 DNA sequence: TGTGCCAGCTGCCTCGACAGGGTGTATGGCTACACCTTC.